This T cell receptor (beta chain) was obtained from a study of T cells in Graves' hyperthyroidism and ophthalmopathy. The CDR3 consists of 15 residues. CDR1 MNHNS and CDR2 SASEGT come from the germline V gene. Trimming at V came to 6 bases and at J to 7 bases, leaving 8 bases not matched to a gene. Points from the study as a whole: Model output signaled ophthalmopathy a median around 5.9 months ahead of onset.

TCR beta CDR3 region amplification was performed from RNA transcripts. The TCR CDR3 first-round RT-PCR relied on the HTBI primer set. TCRdb reprocessed the multiplex PCR reads via MiXCR and lists one record per CDR3 protein. The sample has 550,000 to 600,000 distinct CDR3 sequences, approximately 15% seen once. With regard to this clonotype: Its antigen is undetermined.

The authors deemed Graves' hyperthyroidism stable absent ophthalmopathy progression within 18 months. Sequencing input: blood. The clonotype originates from a woman aged 18-29 years with Graves' hyperthyroidism. The chain uses TRBV6-1 and TRBJ2-2, with 10 bases aligning to TRBD1. The CDR3 spells CASRPGTGDIGELFF. The DNA of the CDR3 is TGTGCCAGCAGGCCCGGGACAGGGGACATCGGGGAGCTGTTTTTT.